The next 21 T cell receptor beta chains were all read from a single sample in a study of cytomegalovirus exposure and HLA in healthy donors. 13 Jbeta primers and 60 Vbeta primers were used for the PCR. Clones were sequenced by immunoSEQ multiplex PCR, and TCRdb holds only the in-frame ones, with some missing. Its table records just over 200,000 clones. The source material was PBMCs. The receptors derive from a girl aged 2 to 10 in good health and CMV-seropositive.

The V call is TRBV19, the J call TRBJ1-2, with 11 positions matching TRBD1. The germline gives CDR1 LNHDA, CDR2 SQIVND (reference sequence). This CDR3 has 12 amino acids. V trimming: 8 bases; J trimming: 8 bases; junction bases outside the gene matches: 4. DNA for the CDR3: TGTGCCAGTCGGACAGGGGGCAAAGGCTACACCTTC. This sequence encodes CASRTGGKGYTF.

The gene calls are TRBV5-1 and TRBJ1-1; the D is unclear. Germline V gives CDR1 SGHRS, CDR2 YFSETQ. Deletions cut 3 bases from V and 4 bases from J, with 7 bases between. CDR3 length: 12 residues. The CDR3 DNA follows: TGCGCCAGCAGCTCTCACGGCACTGAAGCTTTCTTT. Translating it yields CASSSHGTEAFF.

J is TRBJ2-7 and V is TRBV27; TRBD1 matches at 7 bases. V lost 2 bases, J lost 6 bases, and 1 base stayed unmatched. This CDR3 has 12 residues. CDR1 and CDR2 from the germline V gene are MNHEY and SMNVEV (reference sequence). The CDR3 DNA sequence: TGTGCCAGCAGTTTAGACAGGGTCGAGCAGTACTTC. This codes for CASSLDRVEQYF.

The chain uses TRBV5-4 and TRBJ2-1; the D gene is possibly TRBD1 (5 bases). The CDR3 sequence is 15 residues long. In germline, CDR1 is SGHNT, CDR2 YYREEE (reference sequence). The V and J ends lost 0 bases and 1 base respectively, with 8 bases between them. Here the CDR3 reads CASSLDDSSYNEQFF. The CDR3, as DNA: TGTGCCAGCAGCTTGGACGACAGTTCCTACAATGAGCAGTTCTTC.

The rearrangement uses TRBV27 and TRBJ2-1; maybe TRBD2 (6 bases). CDR1 and CDR2 from the germline V gene are MNHEY and SMNVEV (reference sequence). Trimming pared 6 bases from V and 0 bases from J, leaving 18 bases between. The CDR3 sequence is 17 residues long. CDR3 in amino acids: CASRSETGRLSYNEQFF. As DNA, the CDR3 is TGTGCCAGCAGAAGCGAAACCGGGAGACTCTCCTACAATGAGCAGTTCTTC.

This chain joins TRBV2 and TRBJ1-1; no firm D call. The CDR3 has 12 residues. Trimming pared 4 bases from V and 4 bases from J, leaving 7 bases between. Germline CDR1 and CDR2: SNHLY and FYNNEI. The CDR3 sequence: CASSGLSTEAFF. CDR3 sequence (DNA): TGTGCCAGCAGTGGACTCAGCACTGAAGCTTTCTTT.

This rearrangement joins TRBV5-4 to TRBJ2-5; tentative D call: TRBD2 (5 bases). Trimming removed 1 base at V and 2 bases at J, with 15 bases between. The germline gives CDR1 SGHNT, CDR2 YYREEE (reference sequence). This CDR3 comprises 16 residues. The chain's CDR3 is CASSLYEGNPQETQYF. Here the CDR3 DNA reads TGTGCCAGCAGCTTGTACGAGGGCAACCCGCAAGAGACCCAGTACTTC. Variable domain in full (rest from reference TRBV5-4 and TRBJ2-5): ETGVTQSPTHLIKTRGQQVTLRCSSQSGHNTVSWYQQALGQGPQFIFQYYREEENGRGNFPPRFSGLQFPNYSSELNVNALELDDSALYLCASSLYEGNPQETQYFGPGTRLLVL.

V gene TRBV7-9 combines with J gene TRBJ2-1; the match to TRBD2 covers 7 bases. This CDR3 has 13 residues. V lost 5 bases to trimming and J lost 16 bases; unmatched junction nucleotides: 14. Germline CDR1 SEHNR, CDR2 FQNEAQ (reference sequence). CDR3 DNA: TGTGCCAGCAGCAGCCAAGCGGGACTGGGCCCCTTCTTC. Translated, it gives CASSSQAGLGPFF.

The J gene is TRBJ2-6, the V gene TRBV18; a possible D gene is TRBD2 (6 bases). The CDR3 is 17 amino acids. Trimming took 3 bases from V and 3 from J, leaving 15 bases between them. In germline, CDR1 is KGHSH, CDR2 LQKENI. CDR3 coding DNA: TGTGCCAGCTCACCCCTTGGAGGGCCTCTTGGGGCCAACGTCCTGACTTTC. Translated, it gives CASSPLGGPLGANVLTF.

Worth noting for this clone: Other DNA variants within this sample encode the same CDR3. The chain is built from TRBV19 and TRBJ2-3, with a tentative D call TRBD2 (5 bases). Trimming shortened V by 4 bases and J by 4 bases, and 15 bases separated the two germline ends. Germline values: CDR1 LNHDA, CDR2 SQIVND (reference sequence). This CDR3 is 15 amino acids long. Here the CDR3 DNA reads TGTGCCAGTAGTACCACGCTAGCAACCCCAGATACGCAGTATTTT. This codes for CASSTTLATPDTQYF.

The chain is built from TRBV27 and TRBJ2-7, with 9 bases aligning to TRBD1. Trimming cost V 0 bases and J 2 bases; bases outside gene matches: 2. CDR1 is MNHEY and CDR2 is SMNVEV in the germline V gene (reference sequence). CDR3 size: 15 residues. CDR3 coding DNA: TGTGCCAGCAGTTTATCCACAGGGGGCACCTACGAGCAGTACTTC. Translation: CASSLSTGGTYEQYF.

This rearrangement joins TRBV5-1 to TRBJ2-1; 7 bases match TRBD2. The CDR3 runs to 15 residues. V gave up 3 bases and J gave up 7 bases; unmatched junction bases: 10. From germline, CDR1 is SGHRS and CDR2 YFSETQ. This CDR3 is CASSSRRETTNEQFF. For the CDR3, the DNA is TGCGCCAGCAGCTCTCGGCGGGAGACCACTAATGAGCAGTTCTTC. The variable domain in full, completed from reference TRBV5-1 and TRBJ2-1, reads KAGVTQTPRYLIKTRGQQVTLSCSPISGHRSVSWYQQTPGQGLQFLFEYFSETQRNKGNFPGRFSGRQFSNSRSEMNVSTLELGDSALYLCASSSRRETTNEQFFGPGTRLTVL.

The CDR3 nucleotides are TGTGCCAGCAGTTCGGGACAGGGGATATACAATGAGCAGTTCTTC. Translated, it gives CASSSGQGIYNEQFF. The chain uses TRBV27 and TRBJ2-1, with 10 nucleotides matching TRBD1. The CDR3 length is 15 residues. J lost 4 bases, V lost 4 bases, and 4 bases had no gene match. In germline, CDR1 is MNHEY, CDR2 SMNVEV (reference sequence).

CDR3 sequence (DNA): TGTGCCAGCAGTGAGGGGGGGACAGGAGATCAGCCCCAGCATTTT. This sequence encodes CASSEGGTGDQPQHF. The chain uses TRBV25-1 and TRBJ1-5; 8 bases agree with TRBD1. Looked up from germline, CDR1 is MGHDK and CDR2 is SYGVNS. Trimming cost V 3 bases and J 5 bases; bases outside gene matches: 6. The CDR3 length is 15 residues.

The chain couples TRBV28 to TRBJ1-1, with D possibly TRBD1 on 6 matching bases. CDR3 length equals 13 residues. The V gene's germline CDR1 is MDHEN and CDR2 SYDVKM. V was pared by 6 bases and J by 4 bases, with 12 bases between. The DNA of the CDR3 is TGTGCCAGCAGCCCCACAGGGAGCACTGAAGCTTTCTTT. This encodes CASSPTGSTEAFF.

The rearrangement links TRBV2 to TRBJ2-7, with 9 bases matching TRBD1. Germline-derived CDR1 and CDR2 are SNHLY and FYNNEI. CDR3 length: 14 residues. V gave up 6 bases and J gave up 3 bases; unmatched junction bases: 6. This chain's CDR3 is CASSGTGRSYEQYF. The CDR3 region has the DNA TGTGCCAGCAGCGGGACAGGGAGAAGCTACGAGCAGTACTTC.

The chain has TRBV25-1 and TRBJ2-7; 10 bases line up with TRBD1. Germline V CDR1 and CDR2: MGHDK, SYGVNS. This CDR3 contains 14 residues. The V gene end was trimmed by 5 bases and the J gene end by 5 bases; junction bases not matched to a gene: 6. The CDR3 sequence: CASSTTGGEDEQYF. The CDR3 DNA is TGTGCCAGCAGTACGACAGGGGGCGAGGACGAGCAGTACTTC.

The chain is built from TRBV7-8 and TRBJ2-1, with 10 positions matching TRBD2. CDR3 size: 19 residues. After removal of 0 bases from V and 1 base from J, the junction contained 9 bases not matched to a gene. Per germline, CDR1 SGHVS and CDR2 FQNEAQ. The CDR3 sequence: CASSLAPAGGRVSYNEQFF. As DNA, the CDR3 is TGTGCCAGCAGCTTAGCGCCAGCGGGAGGGAGGGTGTCCTACAATGAGCAGTTCTTC. Complete variable domain (other parts from reference TRBV7-8 and TRBJ2-1): GAGVSQSPRYKVAKRGQDVALRCDPISGHVSLFWYQQALGQGPEFLTYFQNEAQLDKSGLPSDRFFAERPEGSVSTLKIQRTQQEDSAVYLCASSLAPAGGRVSYNEQFFGPGTRLTVL.

The chain is built from TRBV7-9 and TRBJ2-2, with 11 bases matching TRBD1. V shed 7 bases, J shed 6 bases, and the junction held 4 bases outside the gene matches. CDR1 is SEHNR and CDR2 is FQNEAQ in the germline V gene (reference sequence). The CDR3 is made up of 14 amino acids. The CDR3 region is CASTGTGGPGELFF. In DNA form, the CDR3 reads TGTGCCAGCACAGGGACAGGGGGTCCCGGGGAGCTGTTTTTT.

This chain joins TRBV19 and TRBJ2-3; 7 bases are shared with TRBD2. The CDR3 has 12 residues. Trimming removed 8 bases from V and 5 bases from J; junction bases left unmatched: 4. Germline V CDR1 and CDR2: LNHDA, SQIVND (reference sequence). This CDR3 reads CASRRGRDTQYF. The CDR3 bases are TGTGCCAGTCGGCGGGGGAGAGATACGCAGTATTTT.

The V and J genes are TRBV18 and TRBJ2-1; 9 nucleotides match TRBD2. CDR1 is KGHSH and CDR2 is LQKENI in the germline V gene. The CDR3 length is 17 residues. The junction had 8 bases not matched to a gene; V was cut back by 3 bases and J by 2 bases. The CDR3 spells CASSPTRLAGPYNEQFF. CDR3 in DNA: TGTGCCAGCTCACCTACACGTCTAGCGGGACCCTACAATGAGCAGTTCTTC. Variable domain in full (rest from reference TRBV18 and TRBJ2-1): NAGVMQNPRHLVRRRGQEARLRCSPMKGHSHVYWYRQLPEEGLKFMVYLQKENIIDESGMPKERFSAEFPKEGPSILRIQQVVRGDSAAYFCASSPTRLAGPYNEQFFGPGTRLTVL.